This TCR beta chain was found in a study of blood T cell repertoires in COVID-19. Enrolled during active infection, Seattle patients were then followed longitudinally. This CDR3 is built from 13 residues. The ends were cut back, 2 bases at V and 3 bases at J, with 4 bases in the middle. Germline CDR1 reads MNHNS; CDR2 reads SASEGT. As processed by the authors: Researchers report that nucleated cell counts were estimated from reference gene primer amplification. Sequencing was performed with immunoSEQ multiplex PCR; in TCRdb, only in-frame clones are kept and a portion is missing. V, J and clone size derive from that table, while D and trimming were established from the DNA sequence. The sample has about 97,000 clones; around 90% are singletons.

This receptor was taken from a woman in her 50s with COVID-19, enrolled during active disease. What was sequenced was peripheral blood. This sequence joins TRBV6-1 and TRBJ2-2; no clear D. The CDR3 sequence: CASSEQDTGELFF. CDR3 sequence (DNA): TGTGCCAGCAGTGAACAGGACACCGGGGAGCTGTTTTTT.